Following are 31 T cell receptor beta chains from one sample sequenced in a study of cytomegalovirus exposure and HLA in healthy donors. Generated by immunoSEQ multiplex PCR, the TCRdb table keeps only in-frame clones and is missing some. The table lists 300,000 to 450,000 clones, just over 85% of them singletons. Input material: PBMCs. These receptors all come from a woman between 18 and 29 years old in good health and CMV-seronegative.

The J gene is TRBJ1-2, the V gene TRBV27, with D uncertain. Germline loops: CDR1 MNHEY, CDR2 SMNVEV (reference sequence). Between the trimmed V and J ends, which lost 6 bases and 8 bases, there was a span of 13 bases. The CDR3 has 12 amino acids. The CDR3 loop is CASSPNMEGYTF. In DNA, the CDR3 is TGTGCCAGCAGCCCTAACATGGAGGGCTACACCTTC.

The chain links TRBV28 to TRBJ2-1, with 10 bases identical to TRBD2. The CDR3 runs to 14 residues. Germline V gene sequence: CDR1 MDHEN, CDR2 SYDVKM. V lost 2 bases and J lost 9; bases outside the gene matches: 4. In DNA form, the CDR3 reads TGTGCCAGCAGTTTAACTAGCGGGGAAGGTGAGCAGTTCTTC. As protein: CASSLTSGEGEQFF.

The genes are TRBV28 and TRBJ1-4; 7 nucleotides match TRBD1. V lost 4 bases, J lost 4 bases, and 18 bases stayed unmatched. The CDR3 is made up of 19 amino acids. Germline lookup yields CDR1 MDHEN and CDR2 SYDVKM. As DNA, the CDR3 is TGTGCCAGCAGTTCCTTCGGTCGATTAGGGGGCACCGATAATGAAAAACTGTTTTTT. It encodes CASSSFGRLGGTDNEKLFF.

J is TRBJ2-5 and V is TRBV7-2; TRBD1 agrees at 9 bases. Trimming removed 6 bases from V and 4 bases from J; junction bases left unmatched: 6. Germline V gives CDR1 SGHTA, CDR2 FQGNSA. The CDR3 runs 14 residues. The DNA of the CDR3 is TGTGCCAGCAGTTCTGACAGGGGGTCAGAGACCCAGTACTTC. Translation: CASSSDRGSETQYF.

The chain uses TRBV5-1 and TRBJ1-2, with 8 bases aligning to TRBD1. The CDR3 contains 12 residues. J gave up 6 bases and V 4 bases, and 2 bases lay outside the gene matches. Looked up from germline, CDR1 is SGHRS and CDR2 is YFSETQ. The CDR3 DNA follows: TGCGCCAGCAGCCCAGGGGGCGATGGCTACACCTTC. Its translation: CASSPGGDGYTF.

This clone was observed a few times. This chain joins TRBV5-1 and TRBJ2-7, with TRBD2 identical over 16 bases. The germline CDR1 and CDR2 sequences are SGHRS and YFSETQ. The V and J ends lost 4 bases and 4 bases, in that order; junction bases with no gene match: 14. The CDR3 has 19 residues. The CDR3 DNA follows: TGCGCCAGCAGCGCCCGGGGACTAGCGGGAGGGCCGGTAAAGTACGAGCAGTACTTC. Protein product: CASSARGLAGGPVKYEQYF. The entire variable domain, with the rest obtained from reference TRBV5-1 and TRBJ2-7, is as follows: KAGVTQTPRYLIKTRGQQVTLSCSPISGHRSVSWYQQTPGQGLQFLFEYFSETQRNKGNFPGRFSGRQFSNSRSEMNVSTLELGDSALYLCASSARGLAGGPVKYEQYFGPGTRLTVT.

With respect to this clone: Other DNA sequences in this sample translate to the same CDR3. J is TRBJ2-7 and V is TRBV30, with unresolved D. The CDR3 runs 12 residues. The ends were cut back, 0 bases at V and 3 bases at J, with 6 bases in the middle. Germline assignment: CDR1 GTSNPN and CDR2 SVGIG (reference sequence). The CDR3 loop is CAWSVLGYEQYF. CDR3 coding DNA: TGTGCCTGGAGTGTACTTGGCTACGAGCAGTACTTC.

The chain recombines TRBV30 with TRBJ1-5; TRBD1 might be the D (5 bases). This CDR3 has 14 residues. Trimming cost V 0 bases and J 3 bases, with 9 bases left between them. The V gene's germline CDR1 is GTSNPN and CDR2 SVGIG (reference sequence). The CDR3 here is CAWSVLGLNQPQHF. CDR3 in DNA: TGTGCCTGGAGTGTATTGGGACTCAATCAGCCCCAGCATTTT. Supplemented by reference TRBV30 and TRBJ1-5, the full variable domain reads SQTIHQWPATLVQPVGSPLSLECTVEGTSNPNLYWYRQAAGRGLQLLFYSVGIGQISSEVPQNLSASRPQDRQFILSSKKLLLSDSGFYLCAWSVLGLNQPQHFGDGTRLSIL.

In DNA, the CDR3 is TGCGCCAGCAGCTTGGCCAGCGGGACTGCCGGGGCCAACGTCCTGACTTTC. Its protein product is CASSLASGTAGANVLTF. The chain is built from TRBV5-1 and TRBJ2-6; 7 nucleotides agree with TRBD2. CDR1 SGHRS and CDR2 YFSETQ come from the germline V gene. Trimming cost V 0 bases and J 4 bases; bases outside gene matches: 7. The CDR3 loop spans 17 amino acids.

The gene calls are TRBV6-5 and TRBJ2-1; 12 bases match TRBD2. Germline loops: CDR1 MNHEY, CDR2 SVGAGI. The V and J ends lost 8 bases and 6 bases, in that order; junction bases with no gene match: 8. The CDR3 runs to 15 residues. The CDR3 reads CASGRTSGVTNEQFF. CDR3 DNA sequence: TGTGCCAGCGGTAGGACTAGCGGGGTTACCAATGAGCAGTTCTTC.

The genes are TRBV2 and TRBJ2-1; D perhaps matches TRBD2 (5 bases). CDR1 and CDR2 (germline): SNHLY, FYNNEI. V lost 8 bases, J lost 0 bases, and 14 bases lay in between. There are 15 residues in the CDR3. CDR3 protein: CASGSEGLSYNEQFF. CDR3 bases: TGTGCCAGCGGTTCCGAGGGCCTCTCCTACAATGAGCAGTTCTTC.

The chain uses TRBV27 and TRBJ1-5; no definite D call. Germline V lookup: CDR1 MNHEY, CDR2 SMNVEV (reference sequence). This CDR3 spans 14 amino acids. The V and J ends lost 4 bases and 5 bases respectively, with 12 bases between them. CDR3 sequence reads: CASSYGFSDQPQHF. The CDR3 DNA is TGTGCCAGCAGTTACGGGTTTTCGGATCAGCCCCAGCATTTT.

This chain links TRBV6-1 with TRBJ2-2; 7 bases are shared with TRBD2. Trimming at V came to 10 bases and at J to 1 base, leaving 6 bases not matched to a gene. CDR3 length equals 14 residues. Germline V gives CDR1 MNHNS, CDR2 SASEGT. As DNA, the CDR3 is TGTGCCATCCCGGGGGGTCAGAACACCGGGGAGCTGTTTTTT. Protein sequence: CAIPGGQNTGELFF.

The genes are TRBV18 and TRBJ1-3, with 10 bases fitting TRBD1. V shed 3 bases and J 2 bases; nucleotides not matched to a gene: 1. The CDR3 is 15 residues long. Germline assignment: CDR1 KGHSH and CDR2 LQKENI. The CDR3 nucleotides are TGTGCCAGCTCACCGGACAGGGGGACTGGAAACACCATATATTTT. Its translation is CASSPDRGTGNTIYF.

This clone showed up just a few times. This sequence joins TRBV25-1 and TRBJ1-6, with 8 bases that match TRBD1. The CDR3 extends over 15 amino acids. Germline CDR1 is MGHDK and CDR2 is SYGVNS. V gave up 2 bases and J gave up 7 bases; unmatched junction bases: 4. The CDR3 coding sequence is TGTGCCAGCAGTGAAGGGACAGGTTCCAATTCACCCCTCCACTTT. Protein product: CASSEGTGSNSPLHF.

This sequence joins TRBV2 and TRBJ2-1; 7 bases are a match to TRBD1. The CDR3 has 15 residues. Germline values: CDR1 SNHLY, CDR2 FYNNEI. V was pared by 4 bases and J by 4 bases, with 7 bases of the junction left unmatched. The CDR3 DNA reads TGTGCCAGCAGTGCCCGGGACAGAGTTTACAATGAGCAGTTCTTC. As protein: CASSARDRVYNEQFF.

This sequence joins TRBV4-1 and TRBJ2-3; 14 nucleotides match TRBD2. CDR1 MGHRA and CDR2 YSYEKL come from the germline V gene. This CDR3 has 17 amino acids. V gave up 0 bases and J gave up 3 bases; unmatched junction bases: 2. CDR3 sequence reads: CASSQEGTSGRTDTQYF. The CDR3 DNA is TGCGCCAGCAGCCAAGAGGGGACTAGCGGGAGAACAGATACGCAGTATTTT.

The genes are TRBV4-1 and TRBJ2-7; weak D call: TRBD1 (6 bases). V shed 1 base and J shed 4 bases, with 14 bases lying between them. The CDR3 extends over 15 amino acids. Germline V CDR1 and CDR2: MGHRA, YSYEKL. The CDR3 loop is CASSQATGKAYEQYF. DNA of the CDR3: TGCGCCAGCAGCCAAGCAACAGGGAAGGCATACGAGCAGTACTTC.

The rearrangement joins TRBV4-1 to TRBJ2-1; TRBD2 aligns across 11 bases. The CDR3 loop spans 16 amino acids. In germline, CDR1 is MGHRA, CDR2 YSYEKL. The J segment lost 6 bases and the V segment lost 4 bases, leaving 8 bases of the junction unmatched. In nucleotides, the CDR3 is TGCGCCAGCAGCCTCTATTCGACTAGCGGGATCAATGAGCAGTTCTTC. Translated, it gives CASSLYSTSGINEQFF.

The J gene is TRBJ2-1, the V gene TRBV7-9; 8 bases map to TRBD2. The CDR3 contains 14 residues. The V and J ends lost 6 bases and 4 bases, in that order; junction bases with no gene match: 5. Germline V gene data show CDR1 as SEHNR and CDR2 as FQNEAQ (reference sequence). The CDR3 spells CASSPGGGYNEQFF. DNA for the CDR3: TGTGCCAGCAGTCCTGGCGGGGGGTACAATGAGCAGTTCTTC.

This chain uses TRBV13 with TRBJ1-1; D is unresolved. CDR3 length: 11 amino acids. V was shortened by 2 bases and J by 7 bases, with 5 bases between the two germline ends. In germline, CDR1 is PRHDT, CDR2 FYEKMQ (reference sequence). CDR3 loop: CASSLLREAFF. In nucleotides, the CDR3 is TGTGCCAGCAGCTTACTCCGTGAAGCTTTCTTT.

V and J are TRBV27 and TRBJ2-1; the match to TRBD2 covers 9 bases. Germline V gene lookup returns CDR1 MNHEY and CDR2 SMNVEV (reference sequence). The CDR3 sequence is 14 residues long. Trimming cost V 4 bases and J 7 bases; bases outside gene matches: 5. The CDR3 loop reads CASSYAGGPNEQFF. In DNA form, the CDR3 reads TGTGCCAGCAGTTACGCGGGGGGGCCTAATGAGCAGTTCTTC.

V and J are TRBV11-2 and TRBJ2-1; TRBD1 is a possible D gene (5 bases). The CDR3 runs to 15 residues. CDR1 is SGHAT, CDR2 FQNNGV, per germline. V was cut by 1 base and J by 8 bases, with 15 bases left in between. The CDR3 DNA is TGTGCCAGCAGCTTAGTCCAGGGCGGTGGGTATGAGCAGTTCTTC. This codes for CASSLVQGGGYEQFF.

The genes are TRBV4-1 and TRBJ1-5, with D possibly matching TRBD1 (6 bases). Deletions cut 1 base from V and 8 bases from J, with 18 bases between. This CDR3 is 16 amino acids long. Germline V gene lookup returns CDR1 MGHRA and CDR2 YSYEKL. The chain's CDR3 is CASSQGSDRPIEPQHF. The CDR3 region has the DNA TGCGCCAGCAGCCAAGGCTCCGACAGGCCAATAGAGCCCCAGCATTTT.

The J gene is TRBJ2-7, the V gene TRBV6-5, with 10 bases that match TRBD1. Germline V CDR1 and CDR2: MNHEY, SVGAGI. With V trimmed by 5 bases and J by 4 bases, 5 bases remained unmatched. The CDR3 sequence is 14 residues long. The CDR3 sequence is CASSAGTGEYEQYF. The CDR3 bases are TGTGCCAGCAGTGCGGGGACAGGGGAATACGAGCAGTACTTC.

This clone occurred once. The CDR3 DNA follows: TGCGCCAGCAGCCCCTGGACAGGGGATTACAATGAGCAGTTCTTC. Amino acid sequence: CASSPWTGDYNEQFF. The chain carries TRBV5-1 and TRBJ2-1, with TRBD1 identical over 9 bases. CDR3 length: 15 amino acids. V gave up 4 bases and J gave up 4 bases; unmatched junction bases: 6. Germline CDR1 SGHRS, CDR2 YFSETQ.

V gene TRBV6-5 combines with J gene TRBJ1-2; TRBD1 matches 8 bases. The germline V gene encodes CDR1 MNHEY and CDR2 SVGAGI. This CDR3 is 12 amino acids long. V shed 7 bases, J shed 6 bases, and the junction held 4 bases outside the gene matches. The CDR3 loop reads CASTRTGNGYTF. In DNA, the CDR3 is TGTGCCAGCACTCGGACAGGGAATGGCTACACCTTC.

The V and J genes are TRBV18 and TRBJ2-7; 8 bases fit TRBD1. After removal of 2 bases from V and 2 bases from J, the junction contained 8 bases not matched to a gene. The CDR3 is 16 residues long. Germline lookup yields CDR1 KGHSH and CDR2 LQKENI. As DNA, the CDR3 is TGTGCCAGCTCACCATCCCGAGACAGGGGCCCCTACGAGCAGTACTTC. This translates into CASSPSRDRGPYEQYF.

V is TRBV5-4 and J is TRBJ1-2; 7 nucleotides agree with TRBD1. V dropped 4 bases and J dropped 2; count of bases not matched to a gene: 14. This CDR3 has 17 amino acids. Germline V gene sequence: CDR1 SGHNT, CDR2 YYREEE (reference sequence). CDR3 sequence reads: CASSVRPGRGQNYGYTF. The CDR3 coding sequence is TGTGCCAGCAGCGTGAGGCCCGGCAGGGGACAGAACTATGGCTACACCTTC.

The genes are TRBV7-2 and TRBJ2-3; possible D gene TRBD2, 5 bases. The V gene's germline CDR1 is SGHTA and CDR2 FQGNSA. Trimming stripped 3 bases from V and 6 bases from J, with 10 bases between. This CDR3 is 13 amino acids long. CDR3 residues: CASSFWIADTQYF. The CDR3 DNA reads TGTGCCAGCAGCTTTTGGATAGCGGATACGCAGTATTTT.

The chain uses TRBV27 and TRBJ2-3, with D possibly being TRBD2 (6 bases). V was clipped by 9 bases and J by 3 bases, with 19 bases between them. The CDR3 runs 15 residues. Per the germline V gene, CDR1 is MNHEY and CDR2 is SMNVEV (reference sequence). The CDR3 loop reads CASQEGAGLTDTQYF. In nucleotides, the CDR3 is TGTGCCAGTCAGGAGGGCGCGGGTTTGACAGATACGCAGTATTTT.